The 19 T cell receptor beta chains below come from one sample, sequenced in a study of STAT5B mutations in CD4+ large granular lymphocyte leukemia. The assay was immunoSEQ multiplex PCR, and TCRdb's table has in-frame clones only and misses some. The sample records tens of thousands of clones, around 72% being singletons. Material: CD4+ T cells from blood buffy coats. The receptor source for this set is a human donor in good health.

This rearrangement joins TRBV10-3 to TRBJ2-3; D uncertain. CDR1 and CDR2 (germline): ENHRY, SYGVKD. The CDR3 is made up of 14 amino acids. The V and J ends lost 8 bases and 2 bases respectively, with 14 bases between them. This chain's CDR3 is CAIGSSLLTDTQYF. CDR3 in DNA: TGTGCCATCGGTTCGAGTCTACTCACAGATACGCAGTATTTT.

This clone was recorded only once. The V call is TRBV18, the J call TRBJ2-7; 7 bases are shared with TRBD1. The CDR3 loop spans 12 amino acids. After removal of 2 bases from V and 6 bases from J, the junction contained 1 base not matched to a gene. Germline CDR1 is KGHSH and CDR2 is LQKENI. The CDR3 DNA follows: TGTGCCAGCTCACCAAGACAGGGCGAGCAGTACTTC. It translates to CASSPRQGEQYF.

The rearrangement links TRBV7-2 to TRBJ2-5; D gene ambiguous. The CDR3 has 14 residues. The germline V and J ends were trimmed by 0 bases and 2 bases, with 7 bases remaining between them. CDR1 is SGHTA and CDR2 is FQGNSA in the germline V gene. This chain's CDR3 is CASSLALGQETQYF. In nucleotides, the CDR3 is TGTGCCAGCAGCTTAGCTCTGGGGCAAGAGACCCAGTACTTC.

The V call is TRBV28, the J call TRBJ2-7; D is undetermined. This CDR3 spans 13 amino acids. Germline V gene data show CDR1 as MDHEN and CDR2 as SYDVKM. The V end was cut by 11 bases, the J end by 5 bases, with 19 bases between. The CDR3 DNA is TGTGCCGGCTCCGGGTACGCCGTGGACGAGCAGTACTTC. This gives the protein CAGSGYAVDEQYF.

This clone has only one observation. The V call is TRBV19, the J call TRBJ2-3; D is uncertain. CDR3 length: 13 amino acids. Germline V gene lookup returns CDR1 LNHDA and CDR2 SQIVND (reference sequence). Trimming took 5 bases from V and 2 from J, leaving 8 bases between them. DNA for the CDR3: TGTGCCAGTAGTCAAAGGGCCACAGATACGCAGTATTTT. It specifies CASSQRATDTQYF. Looking up the rest from reference TRBV19 and TRBJ2-3 gives the full variable domain: DGGITQSPKYLFRKEGQNVTLSCEQNLNHDAMYWYRQDPGQGLRLIYYSQIVNDFQKGDIAEGYSVSREKKESFPLTVTSAQKNPTAFYLCASSQRATDTQYFGPGTRLTVL.

The rearrangement joins TRBV4-3 to TRBJ2-2; 9 nucleotides align to TRBD2. The V gene's germline CDR1 is LGHNA and CDR2 YSLEER. V was clipped by 6 bases and J by 3 bases; unmatched bases: 2. The CDR3 is 14 residues long. The CDR3 sequence is CASRRTSDTGELFF. The CDR3 nucleotides read TGCGCCAGCAGACGGACTAGCGACACCGGGGAGCTGTTTTTT.

The chain recombines TRBV6-5 with TRBJ1-3; no clear D. Germline V gives CDR1 MNHEY, CDR2 SVGAGI. The CDR3 contains 14 residues. With 2 bases removed from V and 0 bases from J, the gap between germline ends came to 5 bases. The CDR3 nucleotides are TGTGCCAGCAGTTACGACCTCTCTGGAAACACCATATATTTT. The encoded protein is CASSYDLSGNTIYF.

In DNA form, the CDR3 reads TGTGCCATCAGTGGGACAGGCCGTGACACCGGGGAGCTGTTTTTT. This encodes CAISGTGRDTGELFF. The chain carries TRBV10-3 and TRBJ2-2, with 7 bases aligning to TRBD1. Germline V gene lookup returns CDR1 ENHRY and CDR2 SYGVKD. Trimming removed 4 bases from V and 3 bases from J; junction bases left unmatched: 5. The CDR3 runs to 15 residues.

The chain carries TRBV29-1 and TRBJ1-1, with D possibly matching TRBD1 (5 bases). CDR1 is SQVTM and CDR2 is ANQGSEA in the germline V gene. V lost 1 base and J lost 4, with 13 bases in between. CDR3 size: 14 residues. CDR3 amino acids: CSVEGAGLGTEAFF. The CDR3 coding sequence is TGCAGCGTTGAAGGGGCAGGGTTGGGCACTGAAGCTTTCTTT.

J is TRBJ2-3 and V is TRBV2; D is unclear. Trimming cost V 6 bases and J 6 bases, with 7 bases left between them. The germline V gene has CDR1 SNHLY and CDR2 FYNNEI. CDR3 size: 11 residues. The CDR3 coding sequence is TGTGCCAGCAGCGTAACGGATACGCAGTATTTT. Its translation: CASSVTDTQYF. Full variable domain (outside the CDR3, taken from reference TRBV2 and TRBJ2-3): EPEVTQTPSHQVTQMGQEVILRCVPISNHLYFYWYRQILGQKVEFLVSFYNNEISEKSEIFDDQFSVERPDGSNFTLKIRSTKLEDSAMYFCASSVTDTQYFGPGTRLTVL.

This clone appeared once. The gene calls are TRBV27 and TRBJ1-6; no clear D gene. Germline loops: CDR1 MNHEY, CDR2 SMNVEV (reference sequence). The CDR3 spans 14 residues. The V gene lost 0 bases and the J gene lost 7 bases, with 7 bases spanning the gap. As DNA, the CDR3 is TGTGCCAGCAGTTTATCGCGGCTAAATTCACCCCTCCACTTT. Translation: CASSLSRLNSPLHF.

The genes are TRBV7-3 and TRBJ2-2; a possible D gene is TRBD1 (6 bases). Trimming took 5 bases from V and 4 from J, leaving 17 bases between them. This CDR3 spans 16 amino acids. CDR1 and CDR2 (germline): SGHTA, FQGTGA. CDR3 nucleotide sequence: TGTGCCAGCAGCCCCATGGGGCAGGGGACCACCGGGGAGCTGTTTTTT. It is translated as CASSPMGQGTTGELFF.

The chain couples TRBV29-1 to TRBJ2-5; TRBD1 might be the D (7 bases). Germline loops: CDR1 SQVTM, CDR2 ANQGSEA. The V end lost 2 bases, the J end lost 4 bases, and 14 bases lay between the germline ends. The CDR3 contains 14 residues. CDR3 in amino acids: CSVEYAGGRETQYF. DNA for the CDR3: TGCAGCGTTGAATACGCAGGGGGGCGAGAGACCCAGTACTTC.

Remarks on this clone: Germline and junction disagree at one end, which may indicate a read error. V is TRBV2 and J is TRBJ1-1; possible D gene TRBD1, 5 bases. Germline V gene sequence: CDR1 SNHLY, CDR2 FYNNEI. The CDR3 has 14 residues. CDR3: CASGEGDLNTEAFF. The CDR3 DNA reads as TGTGCCAGCGGTGAAGGGGATTTGAACACTGAAGCTTTCTTT.

This rearrangement joins TRBV5-4 to TRBJ2-7, with no clear D. Germline V gene data show CDR1 as SGHNT and CDR2 as YYREEE (reference sequence). The CDR3 has 14 amino acids. Trimming took off 4 bases at V and 0 bases at J, with 11 bases between the two ends. The CDR3 DNA reads as TGTGCCAGCAGCCAGGAAGGCGGCTCCTACGAGCAGTACTTC. It yields the protein CASSQEGGSYEQYF. Complete variable domain (other parts from reference TRBV5-4 and TRBJ2-7): ETGVTQSPTHLIKTRGQQVTLRCSSQSGHNTVSWYQQALGQGPQFIFQYYREEENGRGNFPPRFSGLQFPNYSSELNVNALELDDSALYLCASSQEGGSYEQYFGPGTRLTVT.

The chain carries TRBV7-9 and TRBJ1-6; D gene uncertain. Germline CDR1 reads SEHNR; CDR2 reads FQNEAQ (reference sequence). The V end lost 7 bases, the J end lost 1 base, and 5 bases lay between the germline ends. There are 13 residues in the CDR3. In DNA form, the CDR3 reads TGTGCCAGCACCCCTTCCTATAATTCACCCCTCCACTTT. Its protein product is CASTPSYNSPLHF.

The chain is built from TRBV5-1 and TRBJ1-3; a possible D gene is TRBD1 (5 bases). CDR3 length: 14 residues. The germline V gene has CDR1 SGHRS and CDR2 YFSETQ. Trimming cost V 2 bases and J 2 bases, with 8 bases left between them. The CDR3 DNA reads TGCGCCAGCAGCTTCGGGGGAACTGGAAACACCATATATTTT. Encoded protein: CASSFGGTGNTIYF.

The chain combines TRBV28 with TRBJ2-1; D remains ambiguous. Trimming shortened V by 9 bases and J by 4 bases, and 7 bases separated the two germline ends. Germline values: CDR1 MDHEN, CDR2 SYDVKM. CDR3 length: 11 amino acids. As DNA, the CDR3 is TGTGCCAGTTCCCGTTACAATGAGCAGTTCTTC. This translates into CASSRYNEQFF. Using reference TRBV28 and TRBJ2-1 for the parts outside the CDR3, the full variable domain is DVKVTQSSRYLVKRTGEKVFLECVQDMDHENMFWYRQDPGLGLRLIYFSYDVKMKEKGDIPEGYSVSREKKERFSLILESASTNQTSMYLCASSRYNEQFFGPGTRLTVL.

The chain joins TRBV19 to TRBJ2-5, with D unclear. Germline V lookup: CDR1 LNHDA, CDR2 SQIVND (reference sequence). V dropped 4 bases and J dropped 5 bases, with 2 bases sitting between them. This CDR3 region has 10 residues. The CDR3 is CASSTETQYF. In nucleotides, the CDR3 is TGTGCCAGTAGTACGGAGACCCAGTACTTC.